These 9 T cell receptor beta chains originate from one sample sequenced in a study of cytomegalovirus exposure and HLA in healthy donors. Amplification used 60 Vbeta primers and 13 Jbeta primers. Produced via immunoSEQ multiplex PCR; TCRdb's table is partial and in-frame only. This table has about 130,000 clones, more than 8% appearing once. Source material: PBMCs. The receptor source for this set is a man aged 40-49 years in good health and CMV-seronegative.

This rearrangement joins TRBV6-5 to TRBJ1-2; D possibly corresponds to TRBD1 (5 bases). CDR3 size: 15 residues. The V gene's germline CDR1 is MNHEY and CDR2 SVGAGI. Trimming left V 2 bases short and J 3 bases short, with 13 bases between. CDR3 protein: CASSYRRTGDYGYTF. The CDR3 DNA follows: TGTGCCAGCAGTTACCGGCGAACGGGGGACTATGGCTACACCTTC.

V and J are TRBV5-6 and TRBJ2-2; perhaps TRBD1 as D (6 bases). The CDR3 extends over 15 amino acids. V lost 0 bases and J 4 bases, leaving 10 bases between the germline ends. Germline V CDR1 and CDR2: SGHDT, YYEEEE. CDR3 residues: CASSLGGRITGELFF. CDR3 bases: TGTGCCAGCAGCTTGGGGGGGCGGATCACCGGGGAGCTGTTTTTT.

In this sample, this clone turned up a few times. This chain uses TRBV5-1 with TRBJ2-2; perhaps TRBD2 as D (6 bases). The V gene's germline CDR1 is SGHRS and CDR2 YFSETQ. Between the trimmed V and J ends, which lost 4 bases and 10 bases, there was a span of 17 bases. CDR3 length: 14 amino acids. The CDR3 coding sequence is TGCGCCAGCAGCCCCGCGGGGAAACACTTGGAGCTGTTTTTT. As protein: CASSPAGKHLELFF.

This chain connects TRBV7-9 to TRBJ1-1; maybe TRBD1 (5 bases). The germline gives CDR1 SEHNR, CDR2 FQNEAQ (reference sequence). The CDR3 is 13 amino acids. Trimming cost V 4 bases and J 4 bases, with 10 bases left between them. For the CDR3, the DNA is TGTGCCAGCAGCTCAGGGATAGGCACTGAAGCTTTCTTT. It codes for CASSSGIGTEAFF.

This clone was counted a few times. The V gene is TRBV6-1, the J gene TRBJ1-1; D is unclear. Germline V gene sequence: CDR1 MNHNS, CDR2 SASEGT. The CDR3 length is 14 residues. Deletions cut 7 bases from V and 1 base from J, with 13 bases between. The CDR3 is CASIPTRPNTEAFF. DNA for the CDR3: TGTGCCAGCATCCCTACCAGGCCGAACACTGAAGCTTTCTTT.

This clone occurred a few times. The V call is TRBV5-6, the J call TRBJ1-1; no clear D gene. V lost 0 bases and J lost 1, with 7 bases in between. This CDR3 comprises 14 residues. Per the germline V gene, CDR1 is SGHDT and CDR2 is YYEEEE. CDR3 coding DNA: TGTGCCAGCAGCTTGGTACAGCCGAACACTGAAGCTTTCTTT. It specifies CASSLVQPNTEAFF.

This clone was counted only a few times. This sequence joins TRBV27 and TRBJ2-3; possible D gene TRBD2, 6 bases. Germline CDR1 reads MNHEY; CDR2 reads SMNVEV (reference sequence). The CDR3 loop spans 15 amino acids. Trimming stripped 2 bases from V and 0 bases from J, with 9 bases between. The CDR3 nucleotides read TGTGCCAGCAGTTTAGCAGGGACTAGCACAGATACGCAGTATTTT. Translation: CASSLAGTSTDTQYF.

The CDR3 coding sequence is TGTGCCAGCAGCCCAGGGTTTCGGAACACTGAAGCTTTCTTT. Its translation is CASSPGFRNTEAFF. V is TRBV7-9 and J is TRBJ1-1; TRBD1 might be the D (5 bases). The CDR3 sequence is 14 residues long. V was cut by 5 bases and J by 1 base, with 11 bases left in between. Germline-derived CDR1 and CDR2 are SEHNR and FQNEAQ (reference sequence).

This clone was found a few times. The CDR3 region is CASSQHGGEGTDTQYF. CDR3 nucleotides: TGCGCCAGCAGCCAGCACGGTGGGGAGGGCACAGATACGCAGTATTTT. The chain is built from TRBV4-1 and TRBJ2-3; possibly TRBD2 for D (6 bases). Trimming stripped 3 bases from V and 1 base from J, with 14 bases between. Germline CDR1 and CDR2: MGHRA and YSYEKL. This CDR3 contains 16 residues.